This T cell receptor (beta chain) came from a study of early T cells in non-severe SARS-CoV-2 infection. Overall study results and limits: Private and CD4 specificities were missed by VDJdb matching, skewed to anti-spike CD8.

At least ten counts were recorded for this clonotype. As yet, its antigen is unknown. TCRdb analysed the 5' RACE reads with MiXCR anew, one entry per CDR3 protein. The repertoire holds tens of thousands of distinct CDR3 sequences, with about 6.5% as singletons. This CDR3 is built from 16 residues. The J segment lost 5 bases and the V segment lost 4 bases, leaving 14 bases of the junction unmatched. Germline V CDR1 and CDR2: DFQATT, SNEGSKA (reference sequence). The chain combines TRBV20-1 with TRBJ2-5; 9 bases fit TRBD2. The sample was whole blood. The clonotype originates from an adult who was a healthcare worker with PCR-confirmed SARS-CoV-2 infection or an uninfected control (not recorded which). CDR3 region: CSATQEGAGGRETQYF. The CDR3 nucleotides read TGCAGTGCTACCCAAGAGGGTGCGGGGGGGCGTGAGACCCAGTACTTC.